This T cell receptor beta chain originates from a study of sequential checkpoint blockade in melanoma. Study-level information: Matched biopsies came pretreatment and at week 13 for twenty-two patients. Notes on the study in general: Pretreatment TIL clonality tracked with response in the nivolumab-first arm.

The treatment here: randomized to nivolumab then ipilimumab (arm A) or the reverse (arm B). Germline V gene data show CDR1 as MDHEN and CDR2 as SYDVKM. Trimming stripped 6 bases from V and 0 bases from J, with 18 bases between. The CDR3 is 16 amino acids. Repertoires were generated with immunoSEQ multiplex PCR, while TCRdb's copy carries only in-frame clones and drops some. Found here are approximately 6,300 clones, roughly 25% of them singletons; the top ten hold 9.8%. Of note for this clone: What it binds is unknown.

The clonotype comes from a human donor with melanoma. The chain couples TRBV28 to TRBJ2-7, with a tentative D call TRBD2 (6 bases). The sample was tumor tissue (inferred from file names), taken from a patient given nivolumab and ipilimumab in sequence. CDR3 residues: CASRTAGTQSSYEQYF. CDR3 nucleotide sequence: TGTGCCAGCAGAACTGCCGGGACTCAGAGCTCCTACGAGCAGTACTTC.